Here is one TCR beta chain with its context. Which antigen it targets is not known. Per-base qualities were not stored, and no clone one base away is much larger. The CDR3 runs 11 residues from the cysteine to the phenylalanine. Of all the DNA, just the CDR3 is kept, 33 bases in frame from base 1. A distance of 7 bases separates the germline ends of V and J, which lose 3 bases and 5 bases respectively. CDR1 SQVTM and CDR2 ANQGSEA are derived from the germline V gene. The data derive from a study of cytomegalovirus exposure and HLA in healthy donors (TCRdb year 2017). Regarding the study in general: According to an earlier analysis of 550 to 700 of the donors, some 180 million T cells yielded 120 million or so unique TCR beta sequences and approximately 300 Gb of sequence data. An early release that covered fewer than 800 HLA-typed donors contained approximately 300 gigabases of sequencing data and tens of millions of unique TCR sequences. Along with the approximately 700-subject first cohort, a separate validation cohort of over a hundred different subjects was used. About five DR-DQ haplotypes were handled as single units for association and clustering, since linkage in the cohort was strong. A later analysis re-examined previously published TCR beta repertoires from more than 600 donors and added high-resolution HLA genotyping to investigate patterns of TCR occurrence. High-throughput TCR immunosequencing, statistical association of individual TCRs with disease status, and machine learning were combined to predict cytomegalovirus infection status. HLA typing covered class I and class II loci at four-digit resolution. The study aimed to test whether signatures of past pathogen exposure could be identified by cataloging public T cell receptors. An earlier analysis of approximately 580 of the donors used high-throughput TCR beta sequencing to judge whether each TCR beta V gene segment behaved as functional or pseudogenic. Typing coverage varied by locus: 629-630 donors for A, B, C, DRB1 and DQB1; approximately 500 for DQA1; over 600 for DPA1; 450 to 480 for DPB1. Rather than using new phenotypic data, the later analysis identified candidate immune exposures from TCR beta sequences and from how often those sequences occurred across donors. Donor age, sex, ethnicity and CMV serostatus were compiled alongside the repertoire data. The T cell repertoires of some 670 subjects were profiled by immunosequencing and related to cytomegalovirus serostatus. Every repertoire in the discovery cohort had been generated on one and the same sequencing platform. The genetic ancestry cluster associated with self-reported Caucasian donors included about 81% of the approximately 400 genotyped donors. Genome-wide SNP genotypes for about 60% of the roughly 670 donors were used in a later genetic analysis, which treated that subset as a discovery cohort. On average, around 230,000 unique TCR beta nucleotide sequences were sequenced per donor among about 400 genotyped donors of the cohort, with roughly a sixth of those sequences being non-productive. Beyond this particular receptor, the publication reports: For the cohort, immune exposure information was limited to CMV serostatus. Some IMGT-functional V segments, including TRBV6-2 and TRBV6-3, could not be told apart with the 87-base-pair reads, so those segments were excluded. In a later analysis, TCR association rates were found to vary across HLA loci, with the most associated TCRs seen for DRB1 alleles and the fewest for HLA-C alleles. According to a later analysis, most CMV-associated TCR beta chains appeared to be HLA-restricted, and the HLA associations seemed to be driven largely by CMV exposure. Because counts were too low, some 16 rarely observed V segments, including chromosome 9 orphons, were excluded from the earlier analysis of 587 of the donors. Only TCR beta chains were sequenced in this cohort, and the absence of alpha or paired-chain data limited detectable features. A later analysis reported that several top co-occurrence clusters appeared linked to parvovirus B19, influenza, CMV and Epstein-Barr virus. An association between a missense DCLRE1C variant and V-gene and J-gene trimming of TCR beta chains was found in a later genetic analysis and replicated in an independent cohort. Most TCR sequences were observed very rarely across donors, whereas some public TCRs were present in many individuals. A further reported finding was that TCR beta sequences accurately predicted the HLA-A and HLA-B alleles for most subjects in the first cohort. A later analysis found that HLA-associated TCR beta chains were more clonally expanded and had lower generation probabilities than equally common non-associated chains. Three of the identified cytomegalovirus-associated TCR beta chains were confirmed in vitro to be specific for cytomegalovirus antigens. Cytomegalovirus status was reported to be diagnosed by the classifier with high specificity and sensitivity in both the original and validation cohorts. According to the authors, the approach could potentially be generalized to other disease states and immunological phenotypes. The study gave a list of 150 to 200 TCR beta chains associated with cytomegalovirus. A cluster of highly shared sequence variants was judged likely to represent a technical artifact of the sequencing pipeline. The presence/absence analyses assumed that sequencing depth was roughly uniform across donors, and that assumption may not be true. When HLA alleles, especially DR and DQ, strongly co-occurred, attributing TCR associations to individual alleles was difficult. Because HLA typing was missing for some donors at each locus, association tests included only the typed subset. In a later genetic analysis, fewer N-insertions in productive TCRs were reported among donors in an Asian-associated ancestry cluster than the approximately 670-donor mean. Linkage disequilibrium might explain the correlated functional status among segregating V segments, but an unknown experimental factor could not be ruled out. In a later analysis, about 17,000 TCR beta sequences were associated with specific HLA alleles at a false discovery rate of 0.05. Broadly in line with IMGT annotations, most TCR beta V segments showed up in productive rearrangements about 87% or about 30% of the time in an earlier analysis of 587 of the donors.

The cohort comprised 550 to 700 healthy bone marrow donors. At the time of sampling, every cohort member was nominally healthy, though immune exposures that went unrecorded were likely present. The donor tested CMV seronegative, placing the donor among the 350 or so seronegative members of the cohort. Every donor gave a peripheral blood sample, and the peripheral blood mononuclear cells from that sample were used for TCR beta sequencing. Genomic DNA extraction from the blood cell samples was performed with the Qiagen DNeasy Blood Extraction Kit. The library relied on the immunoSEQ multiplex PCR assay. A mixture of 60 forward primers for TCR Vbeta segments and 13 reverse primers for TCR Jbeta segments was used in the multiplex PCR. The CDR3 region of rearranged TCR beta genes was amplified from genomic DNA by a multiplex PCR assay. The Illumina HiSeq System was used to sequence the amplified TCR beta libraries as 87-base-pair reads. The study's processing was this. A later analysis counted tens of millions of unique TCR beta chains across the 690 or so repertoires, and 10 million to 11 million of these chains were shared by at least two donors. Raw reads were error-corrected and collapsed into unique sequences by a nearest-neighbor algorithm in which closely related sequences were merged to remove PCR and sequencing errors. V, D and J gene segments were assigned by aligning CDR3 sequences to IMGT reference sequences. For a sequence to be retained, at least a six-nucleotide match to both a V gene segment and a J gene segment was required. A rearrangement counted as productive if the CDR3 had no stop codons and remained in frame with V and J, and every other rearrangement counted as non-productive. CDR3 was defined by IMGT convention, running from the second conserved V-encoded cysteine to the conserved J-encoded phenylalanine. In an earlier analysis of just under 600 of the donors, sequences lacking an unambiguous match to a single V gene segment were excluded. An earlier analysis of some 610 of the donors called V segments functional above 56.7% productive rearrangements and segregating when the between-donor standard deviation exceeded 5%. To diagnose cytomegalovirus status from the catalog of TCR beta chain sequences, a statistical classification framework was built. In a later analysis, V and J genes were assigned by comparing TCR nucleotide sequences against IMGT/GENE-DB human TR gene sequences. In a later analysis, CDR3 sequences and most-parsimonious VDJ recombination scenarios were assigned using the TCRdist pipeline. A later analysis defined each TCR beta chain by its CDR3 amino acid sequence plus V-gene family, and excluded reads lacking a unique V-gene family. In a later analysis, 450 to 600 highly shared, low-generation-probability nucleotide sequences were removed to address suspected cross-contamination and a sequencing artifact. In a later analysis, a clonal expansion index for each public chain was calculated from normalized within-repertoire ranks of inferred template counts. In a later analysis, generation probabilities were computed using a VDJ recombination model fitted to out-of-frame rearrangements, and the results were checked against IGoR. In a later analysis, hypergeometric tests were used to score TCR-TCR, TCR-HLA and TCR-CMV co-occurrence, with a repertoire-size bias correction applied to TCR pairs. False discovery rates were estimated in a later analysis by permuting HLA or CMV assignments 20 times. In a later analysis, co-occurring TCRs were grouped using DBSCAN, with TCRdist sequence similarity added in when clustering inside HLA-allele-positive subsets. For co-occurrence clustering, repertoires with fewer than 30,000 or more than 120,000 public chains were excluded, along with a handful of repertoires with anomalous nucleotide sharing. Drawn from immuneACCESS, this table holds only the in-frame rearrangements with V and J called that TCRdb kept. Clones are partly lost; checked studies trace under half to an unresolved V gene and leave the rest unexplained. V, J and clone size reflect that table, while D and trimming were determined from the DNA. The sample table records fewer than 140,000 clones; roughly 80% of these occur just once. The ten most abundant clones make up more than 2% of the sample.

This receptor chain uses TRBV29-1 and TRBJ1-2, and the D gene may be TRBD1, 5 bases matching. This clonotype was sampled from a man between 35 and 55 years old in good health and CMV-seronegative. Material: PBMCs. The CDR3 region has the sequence CSVEKGYGYTF. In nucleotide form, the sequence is TGCAGCGTTGAGAAGGGGTATGGCTACACCTTC.